The sequence of this T cell receptor beta chain was determined in a study of molecular identifiers for immune sequencing clone quantification. Study-wide results and caveats: Whereas naive cells kept under 1% of molecules in clones above 20 RNA copies, such clones held over 97% in effectors. Spiked Jurkat TCR RNA equivalent to one cell reportedly surfaced among some 1 million naive cells.

As for this clonotype: What it binds is not known.

Germline-derived CDR1 and CDR2 are MNHEY and SVGAGI. The CDR3 runs to 14 residues. The ends were cut back, 0 bases at V and 4 bases at J, with 9 bases in the middle. Methods described previously were used for bulk TCR libraries, and listed TCR primers were applied. One entry per CDR3 protein, called by TCRdb with MiXCR from the PCR reads. The profile shows around 460,000 distinct CDR3 sequences, roughly a fifth of them singletons. This chain uses TRBV6-5 with TRBJ1-1, with D possibly being TRBD1 (6 bases). The sequenced sample consisted of naive CD8+ T cells from blood, with Jurkat cell RNA spiked in. Subset here: FACS-sorted CD8+CD4-CCR7+CD45RA+ naive T cells. The TCR sequence derives from a human donor in good health. Some libraries in this study had Jurkat cell RNA spiked in. DNA for the CDR3: TGTGCCAGCAGTTACTCGGGGGCGGGCACTGAAGCTTTCTTT. This codes for CASSYSGAGTEAFF.